This entry lists 29 T cell receptor beta chains sequenced from one sample in a study of shared clonotypes between healthy human individuals. The repertoire was sequenced with immunoSEQ multiplex PCR; TCRdb's copy has only in-frame clones and lacks some. The sample consists of some 2,100,000 clones, about 94% of them appearing once. The sample consisted of naive CD4+ T cells sorted from blood. Subset specified: CD45RA+ positively selected. The receptors here all came from a young man in good health.

The rearrangement joins TRBV6-1 to TRBJ2-2, with TRBD2 identical over 8 bases. The CDR3 contains 16 residues. Trimming took 3 bases from V and 5 from J; bases not matched to a gene: 8. CDR1 and CDR2 (germline): MNHNS, SASEGT. This CDR3 is CASSDQRGTKTGELFF. CDR3 in DNA: TGTGCCAGCAGTGACCAGCGGGGGACCAAGACCGGGGAGCTGTTTTTT.

This clone was recorded only once. The chain joins TRBV27 to TRBJ1-1; D gene ambiguous. The CDR3 spans 13 residues. The V end lost 7 bases, the J end lost 6 bases, and 15 bases lay between the germline ends. Germline assignment: CDR1 MNHEY and CDR2 SMNVEV (reference sequence). In DNA, the CDR3 is TGTGCCAGCAAGATAGGCATAGCATCTGAAGCTTTCTTT. Its protein is CASKIGIASEAFF.

The chain recombines TRBV28 with TRBJ1-3, with 8 bases that match TRBD1. The germline gives CDR1 MDHEN, CDR2 SYDVKM. This CDR3 is built from 18 residues. J lost 4 bases, V lost 8 bases, and 19 bases had no gene match. The CDR3 DNA sequence: TGTGCCAGCGGTCACCGGGGACAGGTGAATCCTCGCGGAAACACCATATATTTT. Amino acids: CASGHRGQVNPRGNTIYF.

The V call is TRBV7-2, the J call TRBJ2-1; 7 bases fit TRBD2. Losses at the gene ends were 5 bases for V and 6 bases for J; bases not matched to a gene: 16. The CDR3 contains 17 residues. The V gene's germline CDR1 is SGHTA and CDR2 FQGNSA. Here the CDR3 reads CASSRRGTTGEGNEQFF. CDR3 DNA: TGTGCCAGCAGCCGTCGAGGGACTACTGGGGAGGGCAATGAGCAGTTCTTC.

The V gene is TRBV12-5, the J gene TRBJ2-1; tentative D call: TRBD1 (5 bases). V was cut by 4 bases and J by 0 bases, with 13 bases left in between. The germline gives CDR1 LGHNT, CDR2 FRNRAP. The CDR3 spans 16 residues. The CDR3 region has the DNA TGTGCTAGTGGTTCCCCCCAGGGTAGCTCCTACAATGAGCAGTTCTTC. Translating it yields CASGSPQGSSYNEQFF. The full variable domain, rest sourced from reference TRBV12-5 and TRBJ2-1, is DARVTQTPRHKVTEMGQEVTMRCQPILGHNTVFWYRQTMMQGLELLAYFRNRAPLDDSGMPKDRFSAEMPDATLATLKIQPSEPRDSAVYFCASGSPQGSSYNEQFFGPGTRLTVL.

The chain is built from TRBV4-2 and TRBJ2-5; D might be TRBD1 (8 bases). The germline V gene encodes CDR1 LGHNA and CDR2 YNFKEQ. Trimming removed 3 bases from V and 5 bases from J, with 13 bases in between. The CDR3 length is 14 residues. The CDR3 here is CASSHGQGGETQYF. CDR3 nucleotide sequence: TGTGCCAGCAGCCATGGACAGGGAGGGGAGACCCAGTACTTC.

The CDR3 coding sequence is TGTGCCAGCAGTTACTGGGGCCTAAATGAGCAGTTCTTC. Translating it yields CASSYWGLNEQFF. The J gene is TRBJ2-1, the V gene TRBV6-5; TRBD1 is a possible D gene (5 bases). The CDR3 is made up of 13 amino acids. The V gene's germline CDR1 is MNHEY and CDR2 SVGAGI. V lost 1 base and J lost 7, with 8 bases in between.

This clone was recorded only once. The J gene is TRBJ2-7, the V gene TRBV30; no clear D. Germline CDR1 is GTSNPN and CDR2 is SVGIG (reference sequence). V was cut by 1 base and J by 3 bases, with 7 bases left in between. This CDR3 has 12 residues. CDR3 loop: CAWSDFNYEQYF. CDR3 bases: TGTGCCTGGAGTGATTTCAACTACGAGCAGTACTTC.

The rearrangement uses TRBV5-1 and TRBJ2-3; 13 bases align to TRBD2. The CDR3 is 16 residues long. Per the germline V gene, CDR1 is SGHRS and CDR2 is YFSETQ. Trimming at V came to 5 bases and at J to 5 bases, leaving 8 bases not matched to a gene. The CDR3 region has the DNA TGCGCCAGCAGGGAAACTAGCGGGGGGGCCGGAGATACGCAGTATTTT. Amino acid sequence: CASRETSGGAGDTQYF.

The chain employs TRBV9 and TRBJ2-7, with D perhaps matching TRBD2 (6 bases). Germline CDR1 and CDR2: SGDLS and YYNGEE. CDR3 length: 17 amino acids. V was trimmed by 0 bases and J by 6 bases, leaving 22 bases between them. The CDR3 loop is CASSVGGKRVIHSEQYF. CDR3 nucleotide sequence: TGTGCCAGCAGCGTAGGGGGGAAGCGGGTCATACACAGCGAGCAGTACTTC.

Comments on this clone: Other DNA sequences in this sample translate to the same CDR3. The chain recombines TRBV19 with TRBJ1-5, with D tentatively TRBD1 (6 bases). Germline V gives CDR1 LNHDA, CDR2 SQIVND (reference sequence). This CDR3 has 14 amino acids. V was cut by 4 bases and J by 3 bases, with 10 bases left in between. CDR3 region: CASSNDRTNQPQHF. The CDR3, as DNA: TGTGCCAGTAGTAACGACAGGACCAATCAGCCCCAGCATTTT.

The CDR3 loop is CASSQAGGASFF. In DNA form, the CDR3 reads TGCGCCAGCAGCCAAGCAGGGGGCGCCTCGTTCTTT. This chain links TRBV4-3 with TRBJ1-1, with 8 positions matching TRBD1. CDR1 is LGHNA, CDR2 YSLEER, per germline. The V segment lost 1 base and the J segment 14 bases; nucleotides outside the gene matches: 6. CDR3 length: 12 amino acids.

This clone is a singleton in its sample. The CDR3 protein is CASSRPTGGKREQYF. The CDR3 DNA reads as TGTGCCAGCAGCCGGCCGACAGGGGGGAAGCGCGAGCAGTACTTC. This chain links TRBV4-2 with TRBJ2-7; the match to TRBD1 covers 9 bases. CDR3 length: 15 amino acids. CDR1 LGHNA and CDR2 YNFKEQ come from the germline V gene. The junction had 10 bases not matched to a gene; V was cut back by 4 bases and J by 6 bases.

V gene TRBV4-3 combines with J gene TRBJ2-5; weak D call: TRBD2 (7 bases). Germline V lookup: CDR1 LGHNA, CDR2 YSLEER. This CDR3 is built from 14 residues. Trimming stripped 4 bases from V and 5 bases from J, with 14 bases between. The CDR3 sequence is CASSLGGGWETQYF. CDR3 nucleotide sequence: TGCGCCAGCAGCCTAGGGGGGGGTTGGGAGACCCAGTACTTC.

A remark on this clone: The sample has other DNA sequences that encode this CDR3 too. The rearrangement uses TRBV7-9 and TRBJ1-1; maybe TRBD1 (5 bases). Trimming took off 5 bases at V and 1 base at J, with 11 bases between the two ends. The CDR3 is 14 residues long. In germline, CDR1 is SEHNR, CDR2 FQNEAQ (reference sequence). The CDR3 DNA reads TGTGCCAGCAGCCTAGGGGTTGGGAACACTGAAGCTTTCTTT. This codes for CASSLGVGNTEAFF.

V gene TRBV7-2 combines with J gene TRBJ2-4; TRBD2 is a possible D gene (5 bases). Germline values: CDR1 SGHTA, CDR2 FQGNSA. V was clipped by 2 bases and J by 0 bases, with 14 bases between them. The length of the CDR3 is 17 residues. CDR3 sequence (DNA): TGTGCCAGCAGCTTAACCGGCGGGCTCCTAGCCAAAAACATTCAGTACTTC. Protein: CASSLTGGLLAKNIQYF.

Notes on this clone: The junction does not match germline at one end; this may be a read error. This rearrangement joins TRBV7-7 to TRBJ2-1; 13 positions agree with TRBD2. CDR3 length: 16 residues. Germline CDR1 and CDR2: SSHAT and FNYEAQ (reference sequence). For the CDR3, the DNA is TGTGCTAGCAGCCGCGAACTAGCGGGGGGGCCTGGTGAGCAGTTCTTC. It is translated as CASSRELAGGPGEQFF.

Of note for this clone: This CDR3 is also generated by other DNA sequences in the sample. The rearrangement joins TRBV7-2 to TRBJ1-5; possible D gene TRBD1, 6 bases. V was pared by 2 bases and J by 2 bases, with 7 bases between. In germline, CDR1 is SGHTA, CDR2 FQGNSA. The CDR3 runs to 14 residues. CDR3 sequence: CASSLRGGNQPQHF. CDR3 DNA: TGTGCCAGCAGCTTAAGGGGGGGCAATCAGCCCCAGCATTTT.

V usage is TRBV7-8 and J usage is TRBJ2-5; D is possibly TRBD1 or TRBD2 (5 bases each). The CDR3 extends over 15 amino acids. The V end was cut by 0 bases, the J end by 2 bases, with 10 bases between. Germline V lookup: CDR1 SGHVS, CDR2 FQNEAQ. DNA for the CDR3: TGTGCCAGCAGCTTAGCGGGGGTGAGGCAAGAGACCCAGTACTTC. This sequence encodes CASSLAGVRQETQYF. The full variable domain, with the rest looked up from reference TRBV7-8 and TRBJ2-5, is GAGVSQSPRYKVAKRGQDVALRCDPISGHVSLFWYQQALGQGPEFLTYFQNEAQLDKSGLPSDRFFAERPEGSVSTLKIQRTQQEDSAVYLCASSLAGVRQETQYFGPGTRLLVL.

The genes are TRBV30 and TRBJ1-6; 9 bases map to TRBD1. J gave up 7 bases and V 0 bases, and 4 bases lay outside the gene matches. CDR1 and CDR2 (germline): GTSNPN, SVGIG (reference sequence). The CDR3 is made up of 15 amino acids. CDR3 amino acids: CAWSVIGTGNSPLHF. CDR3 sequence (DNA): TGTGCCTGGAGTGTCATAGGGACAGGGAATTCACCCCTCCACTTT. The full variable domain, its missing parts supplied by reference TRBV30 and TRBJ1-6, is SQTIHQWPATLVQPVGSPLSLECTVEGTSNPNLYWYRQAAGRGLQLLFYSVGIGQISSEVPQNLSASRPQDRQFILSSKKLLLSDSGFYLCAWSVIGTGNSPLHFGNGTRLTVT.

This clone turned up a few times. CDR3 sequence (DNA): TGTGCCAGCTCACCGCAGGGTATGCCCTACGAGCAGTACTTC. This codes for CASSPQGMPYEQYF. This chain links TRBV18 with TRBJ2-7; D is perhaps TRBD1 (5 bases). Germline CDR1 KGHSH, CDR2 LQKENI. The CDR3 runs 14 residues. Trimming took off 3 bases at V and 2 bases at J, with 11 bases between the two ends. Combining the CDR3 with reference TRBV18 and TRBJ2-7 gives the whole variable domain NAGVMQNPRHLVRRRGQEARLRCSPMKGHSHVYWYRQLPEEGLKFMVYLQKENIIDESGMPKERFSAEFPKEGPSILRIQQVVRGDSAAYFCASSPQGMPYEQYFGPGTRLTVT.

The rearrangement joins TRBV5-3 to TRBJ1-5; D gene ambiguous. TRBV5-3 is placed among ORFs of uncertain function. Trimming took off 3 bases at V and 4 bases at J, with 11 bases between the two ends. This CDR3 is 14 amino acids long. The CDR3 protein is CARSSDGNNQPQHF. As DNA, the CDR3 is TGTGCCAGAAGCTCGGACGGAAATAATCAGCCCCAGCATTTT.

The chain joins TRBV6-6 to TRBJ2-3; possibly TRBD1 or TRBD2 for D (5 bases each). Trimming removed 3 bases at V and 6 bases at J, with 10 bases between. The CDR3 totals 13 residues. Germline V lookup: CDR1 MNHNY, CDR2 SVGAGI (reference sequence). The CDR3 here is CASSYGTLDTQYF. The CDR3 DNA reads as TGTGCCAGCAGTTATGGGACCCTCGATACGCAGTATTTT.

The chain employs TRBV29-1 and TRBJ2-7, with D perhaps TRBD1 (6 bases). CDR1 is SQVTM and CDR2 is ANQGSEA in the germline V gene. This CDR3 is 13 amino acids long. V was trimmed by 0 bases and J by 6 bases, leaving 12 bases between them. CDR3 in amino acids: CSVEEQTGSEQYF. CDR3 bases: TGCAGCGTTGAAGAGCAAACAGGGTCCGAGCAGTACTTC.

This sequence joins TRBV5-1 and TRBJ2-7; 15 bases map to TRBD2. V trimming: 4 bases; J trimming: 4 bases; junction bases outside the gene matches: 9. This CDR3 region has 17 residues. CDR1 is SGHRS and CDR2 is YFSETQ in the germline V gene. The DNA of the CDR3 is TGCGCCAGCAGCCCCGGACTAGCGGGAGGGCCAGCTTACGAGCAGTACTTC. Its translation: CASSPGLAGGPAYEQYF.

The V call is TRBV19, the J call TRBJ1-5; D is ambiguous. Germline V gene lookup returns CDR1 LNHDA and CDR2 SQIVND (reference sequence). The CDR3 runs to 14 residues. V lost 5 bases, J lost 2 bases, and 10 bases lay in between. The CDR3 is CASSSLGGNQPQHF. The CDR3 DNA reads as TGTGCCAGTAGTTCCCTTGGCGGCAATCAGCCCCAGCATTTT.

As for this clone: Other nucleotide sequences from this sample produce the same CDR3. CDR3 sequence: CASSPDANYGYTF. In DNA form, the CDR3 reads TGTGCCAGCTCACCCGATGCTAACTATGGCTACACCTTC. The V call is TRBV18, the J call TRBJ1-2; no definite D call. The CDR3 runs 13 residues. Per germline, CDR1 KGHSH and CDR2 LQKENI. With 3 bases removed from V and 0 bases from J, the gap between germline ends came to 5 bases.

The chain is built from TRBV5-1 and TRBJ2-7, with TRBD1 identical over 7 bases. The CDR3 loop spans 15 amino acids. The germline V gene has CDR1 SGHRS and CDR2 YFSETQ. Germline trimming cut 0 bases from V and 7 bases from J; bases unmatched to any gene: 10. This chain's CDR3 is CASSLEARQGREQYF. The CDR3 DNA reads as TGCGCCAGCAGCTTGGAGGCGCGACAGGGAAGGGAGCAGTACTTC.

V usage is TRBV5-1 and J usage is TRBJ1-2; D is possibly TRBD1 (5 bases). The CDR3 is 15 amino acids. The V end was cut by 2 bases, the J end by 0 bases, with 11 bases between. The germline V gene has CDR1 SGHRS and CDR2 YFSETQ. CDR3 loop: CASSFGIGANYGYTF. In DNA, the CDR3 is TGCGCCAGCAGCTTCGGTATAGGGGCTAACTATGGCTACACCTTC.